This T cell receptor (beta chain) came from a study of T-cell memory formation after mild COVID-19. In its sample, this clonotype was seen a few times. Libraries for TCRalpha and TCRbeta carried sample barcodes and unique molecular identifiers via 5'RACE. One entry per CDR3 protein, called by TCRdb with MiXCR from the 5' RACE reads. The table has 25,000 to 35,000 distinct CDR3 sequences, around 7% seen once; the top ten hold 13% to 15%. Germline V gives CDR1 DFQATT, CDR2 SNEGSKA (reference sequence). V was pared by 2 bases and J by 0 bases, with 10 bases between. This CDR3 region has 15 residues. The TCR comes from an adult woman who had mild COVID-19 (a few samples of this study predate the infection). Cell type and time point are not known. This chain connects TRBV20-1 to TRBJ2-2; D perhaps matches TRBD2 (6 bases). Sequenced sample: PBMCs or a T cell subset sorted from them (not recorded which). The CDR3 protein is CSARSGTPNTGELFF. CDR3 nucleotide sequence: TGCAGTGCTAGATCCGGGACTCCGAACACCGGGGAGCTGTTTTTT.